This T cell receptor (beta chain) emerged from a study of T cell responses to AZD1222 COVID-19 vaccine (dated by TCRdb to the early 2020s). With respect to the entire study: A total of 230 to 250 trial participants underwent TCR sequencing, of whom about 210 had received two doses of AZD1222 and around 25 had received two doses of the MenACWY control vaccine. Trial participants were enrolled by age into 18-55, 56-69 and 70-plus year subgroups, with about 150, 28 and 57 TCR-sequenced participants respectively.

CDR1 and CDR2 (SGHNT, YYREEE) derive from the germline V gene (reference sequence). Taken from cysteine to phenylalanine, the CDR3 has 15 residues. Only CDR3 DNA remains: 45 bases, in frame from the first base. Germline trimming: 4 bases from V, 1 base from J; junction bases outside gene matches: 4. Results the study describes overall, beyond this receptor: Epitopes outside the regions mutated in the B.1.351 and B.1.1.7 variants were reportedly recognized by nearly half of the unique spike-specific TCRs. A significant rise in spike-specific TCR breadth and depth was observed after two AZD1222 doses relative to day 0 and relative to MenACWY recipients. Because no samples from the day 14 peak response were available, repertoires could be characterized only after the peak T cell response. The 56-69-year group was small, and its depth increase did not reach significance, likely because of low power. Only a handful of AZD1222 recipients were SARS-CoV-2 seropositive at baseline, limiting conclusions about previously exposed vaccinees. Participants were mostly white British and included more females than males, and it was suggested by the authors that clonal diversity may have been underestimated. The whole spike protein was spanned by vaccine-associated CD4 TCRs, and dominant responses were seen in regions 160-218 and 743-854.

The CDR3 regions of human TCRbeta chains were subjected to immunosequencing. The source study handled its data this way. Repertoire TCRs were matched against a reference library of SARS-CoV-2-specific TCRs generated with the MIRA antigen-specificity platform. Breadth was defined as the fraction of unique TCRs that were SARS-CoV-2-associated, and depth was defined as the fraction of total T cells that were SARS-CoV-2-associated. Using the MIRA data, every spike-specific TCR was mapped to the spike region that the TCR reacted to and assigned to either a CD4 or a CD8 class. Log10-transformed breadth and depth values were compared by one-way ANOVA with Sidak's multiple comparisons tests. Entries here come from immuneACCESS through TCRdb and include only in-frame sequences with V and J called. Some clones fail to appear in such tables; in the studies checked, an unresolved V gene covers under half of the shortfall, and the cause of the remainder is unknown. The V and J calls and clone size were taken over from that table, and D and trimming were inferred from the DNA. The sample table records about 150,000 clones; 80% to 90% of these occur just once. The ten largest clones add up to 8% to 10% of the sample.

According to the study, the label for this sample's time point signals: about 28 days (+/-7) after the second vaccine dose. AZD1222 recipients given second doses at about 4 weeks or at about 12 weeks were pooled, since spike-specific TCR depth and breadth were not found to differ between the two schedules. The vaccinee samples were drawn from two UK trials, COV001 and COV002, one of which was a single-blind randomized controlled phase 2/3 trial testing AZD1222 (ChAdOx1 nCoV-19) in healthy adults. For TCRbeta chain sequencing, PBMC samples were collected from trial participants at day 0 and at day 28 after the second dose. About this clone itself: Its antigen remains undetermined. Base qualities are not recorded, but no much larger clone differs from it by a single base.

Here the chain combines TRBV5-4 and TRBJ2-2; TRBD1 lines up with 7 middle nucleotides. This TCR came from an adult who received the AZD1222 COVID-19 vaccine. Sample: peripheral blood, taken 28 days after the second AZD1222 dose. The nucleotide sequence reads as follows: TGTGCCAGCAGCCTCAACAGGGGGAACACCGGGGAGCTGTTTTTT. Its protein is CASSLNRGNTGELFF.